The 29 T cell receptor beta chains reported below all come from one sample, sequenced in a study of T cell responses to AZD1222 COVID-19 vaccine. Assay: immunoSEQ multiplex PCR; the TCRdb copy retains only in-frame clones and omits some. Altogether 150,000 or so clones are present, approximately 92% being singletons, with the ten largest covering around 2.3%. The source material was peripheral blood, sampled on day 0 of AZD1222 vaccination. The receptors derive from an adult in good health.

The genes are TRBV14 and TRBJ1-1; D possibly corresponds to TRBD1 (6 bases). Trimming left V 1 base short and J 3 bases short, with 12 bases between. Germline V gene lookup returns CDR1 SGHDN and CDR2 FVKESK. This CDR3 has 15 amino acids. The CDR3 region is CASSQAPQGYTEAFF. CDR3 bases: TGTGCCAGCAGCCAAGCCCCCCAGGGGTACACTGAAGCTTTCTTT.

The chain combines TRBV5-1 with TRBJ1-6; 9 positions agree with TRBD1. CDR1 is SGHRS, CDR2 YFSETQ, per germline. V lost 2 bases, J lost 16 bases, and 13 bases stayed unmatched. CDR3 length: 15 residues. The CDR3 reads CASSLNGEKGQGLHF. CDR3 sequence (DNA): TGCGCCAGCAGCTTAAATGGGGAAAAGGGACAGGGACTCCACTTT. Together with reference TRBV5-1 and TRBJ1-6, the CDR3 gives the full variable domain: KAGVTQTPRYLIKTRGQQVTLSCSPISGHRSVSWYQQTPGQGLQFLFEYFSETQRNKGNFPGRFSGRQFSNSRSEMNVSTLELGDSALYLCASSLNGEKGQGLHFGNGTRLTVT.

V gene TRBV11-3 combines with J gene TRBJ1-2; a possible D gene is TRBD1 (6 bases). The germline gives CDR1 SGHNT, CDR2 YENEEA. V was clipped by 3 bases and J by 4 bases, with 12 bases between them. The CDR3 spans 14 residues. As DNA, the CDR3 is TGTGCCAGCAGCTTTGGGGGCGGCCTCTATGGCTACACCTTC. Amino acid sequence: CASSFGGGLYGYTF.

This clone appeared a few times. CDR3 DNA sequence: TGTGCCAGTAGAAGGGGACAGAAAAATGAAAAACTGTTTTTT. It codes for CASRRGQKNEKLFF. The chain is built from TRBV19 and TRBJ1-4, with 7 bases identical to TRBD1. Germline V lookup: CDR1 LNHDA, CDR2 SQIVND (reference sequence). V dropped 6 bases and J dropped 5; count of bases not matched to a gene: 6. This CDR3 comprises 14 residues.

The CDR3, as DNA: TGTGCCTGGAGTCGGCCGGCCCGGGGGAACTATGGCTACACCTTC. It is translated as CAWSRPARGNYGYTF. The chain is built from TRBV30 and TRBJ1-2; maybe TRBD1 (5 bases). Trimming shortened V by 2 bases and J by 2 bases, and 15 bases separated the two germline ends. This CDR3 comprises 15 residues. CDR1 is GTSNPN and CDR2 is SVGIG in the germline V gene (reference sequence).

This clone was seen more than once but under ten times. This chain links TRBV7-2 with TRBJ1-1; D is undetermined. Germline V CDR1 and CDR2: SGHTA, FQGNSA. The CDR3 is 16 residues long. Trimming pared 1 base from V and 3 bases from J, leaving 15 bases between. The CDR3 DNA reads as TGTGCCAGCAGCTTAGGCCGAGCTAATTTTGACACTGAAGCTTTCTTT. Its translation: CASSLGRANFDTEAFF.

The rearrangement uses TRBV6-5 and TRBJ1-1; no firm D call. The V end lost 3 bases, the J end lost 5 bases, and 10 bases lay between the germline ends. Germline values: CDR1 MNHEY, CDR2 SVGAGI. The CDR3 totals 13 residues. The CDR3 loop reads CASSYEFGTEAFF. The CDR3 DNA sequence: TGTGCCAGCAGTTATGAATTTGGGACTGAAGCTTTCTTT.

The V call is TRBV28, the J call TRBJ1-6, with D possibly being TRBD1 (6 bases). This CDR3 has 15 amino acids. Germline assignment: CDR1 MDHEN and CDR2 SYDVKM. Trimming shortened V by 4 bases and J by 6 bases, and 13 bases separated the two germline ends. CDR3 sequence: CASSSQDRLNSPLHF. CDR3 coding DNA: TGTGCCAGCAGTTCACAGGACAGACTTAATTCACCCCTCCACTTT.

As DNA, the CDR3 is TGTGCCAGCAGTGAGGACAGTCGCTCCTATAATTCACCCCTCCACTTT. It specifies CASSEDSRSYNSPLHF. The V call is TRBV6-1, the J call TRBJ1-6, with a possible D match to TRBD1 (6 bases). The CDR3 sequence is 16 residues long. The ends were cut back, 3 bases at V and 0 bases at J, with 9 bases in the middle. The germline V gene encodes CDR1 MNHNS and CDR2 SASEGT.

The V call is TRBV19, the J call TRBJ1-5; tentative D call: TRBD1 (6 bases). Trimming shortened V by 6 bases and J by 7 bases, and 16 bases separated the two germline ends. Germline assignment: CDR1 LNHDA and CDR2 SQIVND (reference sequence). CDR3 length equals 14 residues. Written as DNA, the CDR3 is TGTGCCAGTAGACCGACAGGCCTCGGGCAGCCCCAGCATTTT. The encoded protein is CASRPTGLGQPQHF.

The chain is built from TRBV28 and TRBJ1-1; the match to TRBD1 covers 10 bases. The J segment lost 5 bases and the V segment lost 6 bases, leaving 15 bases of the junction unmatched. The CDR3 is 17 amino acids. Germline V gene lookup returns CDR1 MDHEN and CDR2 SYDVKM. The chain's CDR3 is CASRAGTGAEGRTEAFF. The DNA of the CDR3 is TGTGCCAGCAGAGCCGGGACAGGGGCCGAGGGAAGGACTGAAGCTTTCTTT.

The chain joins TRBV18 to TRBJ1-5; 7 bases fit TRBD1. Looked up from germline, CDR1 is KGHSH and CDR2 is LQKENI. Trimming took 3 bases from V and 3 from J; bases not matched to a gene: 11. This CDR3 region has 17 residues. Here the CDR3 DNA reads TGTGCCAGCTCACCGCAGGGGGAGGGAGCTCTCAATCAGCCCCAGCATTTT. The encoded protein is CASSPQGEGALNQPQHF.

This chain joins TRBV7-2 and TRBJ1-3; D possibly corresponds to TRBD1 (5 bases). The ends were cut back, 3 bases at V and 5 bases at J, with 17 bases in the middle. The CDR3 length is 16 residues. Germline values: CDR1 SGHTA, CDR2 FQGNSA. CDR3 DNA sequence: TGTGCCAGCAGCTTTCCCGGGACGAGAGACCGAAACACCATATATTTT. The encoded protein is CASSFPGTRDRNTIYF. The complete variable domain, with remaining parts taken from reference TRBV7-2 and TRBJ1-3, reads GAGVSQSPSNKVTEKGKDVELRCDPISGHTALYWYRQSLGQGLEFLIYFQGNSAPDKSGLPSDRFSAERTGGSVSTLTIQRTQQEDSAVYLCASSFPGTRDRNTIYFGEGSWLTVV.

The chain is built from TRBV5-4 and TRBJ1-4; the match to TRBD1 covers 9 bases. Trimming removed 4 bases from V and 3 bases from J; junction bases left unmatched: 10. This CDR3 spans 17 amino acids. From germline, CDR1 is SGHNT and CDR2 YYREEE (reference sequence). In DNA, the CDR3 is TGTGCCAGCAGCCGGGGAACAGGGGGCGAGGCTAATGAAAAACTGTTTTTT. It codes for CASSRGTGGEANEKLFF.

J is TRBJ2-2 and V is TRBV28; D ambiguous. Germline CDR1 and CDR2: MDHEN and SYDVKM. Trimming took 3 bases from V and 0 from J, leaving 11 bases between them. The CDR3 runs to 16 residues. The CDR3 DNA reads TGTGCCAGCAGTTTTTTCGGCCAGACGAACACCGGGGAGCTGTTTTTT. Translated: CASSFFGQTNTGELFF. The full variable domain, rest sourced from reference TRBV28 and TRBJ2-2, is DVKVTQSSRYLVKRTGEKVFLECVQDMDHENMFWYRQDPGLGLRLIYFSYDVKMKEKGDIPEGYSVSREKKERFSLILESASTNQTSMYLCASSFFGQTNTGELFFGEGSRLTVL.

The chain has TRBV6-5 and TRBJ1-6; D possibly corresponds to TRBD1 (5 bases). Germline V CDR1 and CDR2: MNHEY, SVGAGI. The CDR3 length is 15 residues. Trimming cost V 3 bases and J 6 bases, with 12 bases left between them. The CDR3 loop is CASSYPGGGNSPLHF. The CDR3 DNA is TGTGCCAGCAGTTATCCCGGCGGGGGTAATTCACCCCTCCACTTT.

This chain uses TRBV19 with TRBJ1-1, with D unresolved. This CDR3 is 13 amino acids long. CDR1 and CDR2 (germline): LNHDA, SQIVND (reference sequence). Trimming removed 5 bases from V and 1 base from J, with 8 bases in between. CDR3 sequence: CASSLTRNTEAFF. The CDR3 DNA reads TGTGCCAGTAGTCTGACAAGGAACACTGAAGCTTTCTTT.

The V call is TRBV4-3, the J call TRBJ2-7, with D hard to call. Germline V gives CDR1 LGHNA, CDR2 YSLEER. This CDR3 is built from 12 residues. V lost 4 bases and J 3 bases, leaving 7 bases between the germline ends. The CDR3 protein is CASSPDGYEQYF. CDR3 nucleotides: TGCGCCAGCAGCCCGGACGGCTACGAGCAGTACTTC.

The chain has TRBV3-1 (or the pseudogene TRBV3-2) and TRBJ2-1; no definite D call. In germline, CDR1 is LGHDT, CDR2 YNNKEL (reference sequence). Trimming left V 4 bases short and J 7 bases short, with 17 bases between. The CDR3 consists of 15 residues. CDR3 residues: CASSPAHTVRNEQFF. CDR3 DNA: TGTGCCAGCAGCCCAGCTCACACCGTTAGGAATGAGCAGTTCTTC.

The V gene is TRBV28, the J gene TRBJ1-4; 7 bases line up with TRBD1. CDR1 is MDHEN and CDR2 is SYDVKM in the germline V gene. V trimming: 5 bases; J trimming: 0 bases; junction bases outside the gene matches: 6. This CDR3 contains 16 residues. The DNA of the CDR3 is TGTGCCAGCAGTAGAATAACAGGGGCAACTAATGAAAAACTGTTTTTT. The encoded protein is CASSRITGATNEKLFF.

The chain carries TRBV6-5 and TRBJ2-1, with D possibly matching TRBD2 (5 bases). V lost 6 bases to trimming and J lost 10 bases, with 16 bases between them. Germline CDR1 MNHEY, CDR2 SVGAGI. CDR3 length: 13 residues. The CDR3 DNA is TGTGCCAGCAGCACCCCGGGATCCCGGGAGCAGTTCTTC. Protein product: CASSTPGSREQFF.

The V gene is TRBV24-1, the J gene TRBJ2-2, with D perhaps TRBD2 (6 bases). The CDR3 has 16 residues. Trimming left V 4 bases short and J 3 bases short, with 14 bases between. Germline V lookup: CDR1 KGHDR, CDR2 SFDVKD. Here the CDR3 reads CATSEGGRRDTGELFF. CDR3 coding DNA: TGTGCCACCAGTGAGGGTGGGAGGCGGGACACCGGGGAGCTGTTTTTT.

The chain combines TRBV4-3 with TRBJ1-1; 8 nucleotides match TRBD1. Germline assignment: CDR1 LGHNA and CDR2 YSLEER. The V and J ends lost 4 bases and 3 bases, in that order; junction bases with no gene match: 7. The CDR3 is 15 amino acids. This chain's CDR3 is CASSRTPQGDTEAFF. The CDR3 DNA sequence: TGCGCCAGCAGCCGGACACCACAGGGGGACACTGAAGCTTTCTTT.

CDR3 region: CASSLAPRVKDTEAFF. The DNA for the CDR3 is TGTGCCAGCAGCTTAGCCCCGAGAGTTAAGGACACTGAAGCTTTCTTT. The chain is built from TRBV11-2 and TRBJ1-1; D is ambiguous. The germline V gene has CDR1 SGHAT and CDR2 FQNNGV. This CDR3 contains 16 residues. V lost 1 base and J 3 bases, leaving 15 bases between the germline ends. The complete variable domain, with remaining parts taken from reference TRBV11-2 and TRBJ1-1, reads EAGVAQSPRYKIIEKRQSVAFWCNPISGHATLYWYQQILGQGPKLLIQFQNNGVVDDSQLPKDRFSAERLKGVDSTLKIQPAKLEDSAVYLCASSLAPRVKDTEAFFGQGTRLTVV.

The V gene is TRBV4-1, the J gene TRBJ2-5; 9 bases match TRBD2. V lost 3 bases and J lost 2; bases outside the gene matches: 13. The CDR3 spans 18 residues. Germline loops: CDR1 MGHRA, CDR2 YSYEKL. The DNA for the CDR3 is TGCGCCAGCAGCCATGCTGGACTAGCGAGGAAGGGACAAGAGACCCAGTACTTC. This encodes CASSHAGLARKGQETQYF.

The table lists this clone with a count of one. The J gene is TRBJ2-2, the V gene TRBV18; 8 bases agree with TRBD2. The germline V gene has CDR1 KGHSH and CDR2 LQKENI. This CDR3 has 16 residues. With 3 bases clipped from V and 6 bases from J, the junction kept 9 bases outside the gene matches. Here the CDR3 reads CASSPLRAGGAGELFF. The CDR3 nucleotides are TGTGCCAGCTCACCGCTTCGGGCGGGAGGAGCCGGGGAGCTGTTTTTT.

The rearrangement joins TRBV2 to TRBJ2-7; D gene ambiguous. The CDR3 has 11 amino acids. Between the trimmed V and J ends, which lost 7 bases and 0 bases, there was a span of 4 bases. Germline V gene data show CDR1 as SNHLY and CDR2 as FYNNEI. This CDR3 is CASTNSYEQYF. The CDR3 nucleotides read TGTGCCAGCACCAACTCCTACGAGCAGTACTTC.

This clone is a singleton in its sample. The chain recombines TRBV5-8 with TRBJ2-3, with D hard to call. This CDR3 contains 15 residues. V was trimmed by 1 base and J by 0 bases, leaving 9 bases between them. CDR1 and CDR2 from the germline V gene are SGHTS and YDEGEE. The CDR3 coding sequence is TGTGCCAGCAGCTTGTTTATCCTTAGCACAGATACGCAGTATTTT. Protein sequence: CASSLFILSTDTQYF. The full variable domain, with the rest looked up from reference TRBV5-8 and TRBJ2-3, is EAGVTQSPTHLIKTRGQQATLRCSPISGHTSVYWYQQALGLGLQFLLWYDEGEERNRGNFPPRFSGRQFPNYSSELNVNALELEDSALYLCASSLFILSTDTQYFGPGTRLTVL.

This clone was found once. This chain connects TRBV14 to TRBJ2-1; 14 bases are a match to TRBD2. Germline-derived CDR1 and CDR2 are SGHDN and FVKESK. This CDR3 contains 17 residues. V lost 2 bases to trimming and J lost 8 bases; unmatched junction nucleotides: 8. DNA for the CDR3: TGTGCCAGCAGCCAATGGGGGACTAGCGGGAGTGGCGATGAGCAGTTCTTC. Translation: CASSQWGTSGSGDEQFF.